This entry lists 23 T cell receptor beta chains sequenced from one sample in a study of cytomegalovirus exposure and HLA in healthy donors (TCRdb year 2017). Library preparation was by the immunoSEQ multiplex PCR assay. For the multiplex PCR, a mixture combining 60 forward primers for TCR Vbeta segments and 13 reverse primers for TCR Jbeta segments was used. The source is immuneACCESS, and TCRdb retained only in-frame sequences with V and J called. Part of the clones is not carried over; for the studies checked, unresolved V genes explain less than half of this, and the remainder is unexplained. This sample comprises roughly 160,000 clones, roughly 84% of them detected only once. The top ten constitute about 1% of the sample. Sequenced: PBMCs. The origin of the receptors is a man aged 25 to 45 in good health and CMV-seronegative.

The CDR3 region is CASSPNNPGQDNYGYTF. The CDR3 DNA sequence: TGTGCCAGCTCACCAAACAATCCGGGACAGGATAACTATGGCTACACCTTC. V gene TRBV18 combines with J gene TRBJ1-2; 8 nucleotides align to TRBD1. The CDR3 is 17 residues long. Germline V gene sequence: CDR1 KGHSH, CDR2 LQKENI. Trimming removed 2 bases from V and 1 base from J; junction bases left unmatched: 9.

The chain employs TRBV29-1 and TRBJ2-7, with D perhaps given as TRBD1 or TRBD2 (6 bases each). The V gene's germline CDR1 is SQVTM and CDR2 ANQGSEA. V shed 7 bases and J shed 1 base, with 14 bases lying between them. The CDR3 extends over 13 amino acids. The chain's CDR3 is CSAEGDSSYEQYF. CDR3 DNA: TGCAGCGCTGAGGGGGACTCTTCCTACGAGCAGTACTTC.

The chain employs TRBV18 and TRBJ2-6, with a weak D call TRBD2 (5 bases). The V end was cut by 1 base, the J end by 0 bases, with 10 bases between. The CDR3 consists of 17 residues. In germline, CDR1 is KGHSH, CDR2 LQKENI. The CDR3, as DNA: TGTGCCAGCTCACCACGCTCGGGAAGCTCTGGGGCCAACGTCCTGACTTTC. It specifies CASSPRSGSSGANVLTF.

The gene calls are TRBV28 and TRBJ2-7; TRBD2 is a possible D gene (5 bases). Germline CDR1 is MDHEN and CDR2 is SYDVKM. The CDR3 has 14 residues. Trimming removed 3 bases at V and 4 bases at J, with 13 bases between. The CDR3 here is CASSFPSSLYEQYF. The CDR3 DNA reads as TGTGCCAGCAGTTTTCCTAGCAGCTTATACGAGCAGTACTTC.

J is TRBJ1-1 and V is TRBV7-9; possibly TRBD1 for D (5 bases). This CDR3 contains 14 residues. CDR1 is SEHNR, CDR2 FQNEAQ, per germline (reference sequence). Trimming pared 5 bases from V and 7 bases from J, leaving 17 bases between. CDR3 residues: CASSPKRGRFEAFF. CDR3 DNA sequence: TGTGCCAGCAGCCCTAAAAGGGGCAGGTTTGAAGCTTTCTTT.

CDR3 bases: TGTGCCAGCAGTGTAGGTAGGACTAGCGGGAGGATATCATTCGGGACCCAGTACTTC. Translated, it gives CASSVGRTSGRISFGTQYF. V is TRBV2 and J is TRBJ2-5; 14 bases are shared with TRBD2. The germline gives CDR1 SNHLY, CDR2 FYNNEI. J gave up 7 bases and V 4 bases, and 17 bases lay outside the gene matches. This CDR3 is built from 19 residues.

The chain links TRBV30 to TRBJ2-1; 8 bases agree with TRBD2. Germline CDR1 reads GTSNPN; CDR2 reads SVGIG (reference sequence). The CDR3 extends over 14 amino acids. The trim removed 0 bases at V and 8 bases at J, leaving 6 bases unmatched. The CDR3 region has the DNA TGTGCCTGGAGTGTGGGACTAGAGATAGATGAGCAGTTCTTC. This gives the protein CAWSVGLEIDEQFF.

CDR3 loop: CASSTRIHQETQYF. The CDR3 bases are TGTGCCAGCAGTACACGAATCCACCAAGAGACCCAGTACTTC. The chain has TRBV27 and TRBJ2-5; D remains ambiguous. V was shortened by 5 bases and J by 0 bases, with 10 bases between the two germline ends. The CDR3 is 14 amino acids. Looked up from germline, CDR1 is MNHEY and CDR2 is SMNVEV (reference sequence).

V gene TRBV4-1 combines with J gene TRBJ2-1; tentative D call: TRBD2 (6 bases). The CDR3 consists of 19 residues. Germline CDR1 is MGHRA and CDR2 is YSYEKL. The V and J ends lost 1 base and 3 bases respectively, with 22 bases between them. DNA for the CDR3: TGCGCCAGCAGCCAAGGTGGAAGGGGTGGGCAGGGAGGCTACAATGAGCAGTTCTTC. This encodes CASSQGGRGGQGGYNEQFF.

V usage is TRBV6-5 and J usage is TRBJ2-7; D might be TRBD1 (6 bases). Germline V gene lookup returns CDR1 MNHEY and CDR2 SVGAGI. CDR3 length: 15 residues. The ends were cut back, 5 bases at V and 0 bases at J, with 14 bases in the middle. CDR3 sequence (DNA): TGTGCCAGCAGTCGAGGGACAACCTTCTCCTACGAGCAGTACTTC. Protein sequence: CASSRGTTFSYEQYF.

The gene calls are TRBV19 and TRBJ2-1; 7 bases agree with TRBD2. CDR3 length: 18 amino acids. Trimming took 3 bases from V and 6 from J; bases not matched to a gene: 17. The germline V gene encodes CDR1 LNHDA and CDR2 SQIVND (reference sequence). The DNA of the CDR3 is TGTGCCAGTAGTATGGGACCCCTAAGCGGGAAAACGCCCAATGAGCAGTTCTTC. Protein product: CASSMGPLSGKTPNEQFF.

The rearrangement uses TRBV15 and TRBJ2-7; 11 nucleotides line up with TRBD1. From germline, CDR1 is LNHNV and CDR2 YYDKDF (reference sequence). The CDR3 extends over 15 amino acids. Trimming cost V 2 bases and J 3 bases; bases outside gene matches: 3. The CDR3 loop is CATSRTGTGGYEQYF. The CDR3 nucleotides read TGTGCCACCAGCAGAACCGGGACAGGGGGCTACGAGCAGTACTTC.

The V gene is TRBV7-6, the J gene TRBJ2-5; 7 bases are shared with TRBD2. Germline loops: CDR1 SGHVS, CDR2 FNYEAQ. V shed 1 base and J 9 bases; nucleotides not matched to a gene: 8. The CDR3 is made up of 14 amino acids. CDR3 in DNA: TGTGCCAGCAGCTTAGGGGGCACTCGGGGGGCCCAGTACTTC. Protein product: CASSLGGTRGAQYF.

The chain joins TRBV11-3 to TRBJ2-1; maybe TRBD2 (5 bases). Germline assignment: CDR1 SGHNT and CDR2 YENEEA. Trimming pared 5 bases from V and 8 bases from J, leaving 16 bases between. This CDR3 region has 14 residues. DNA for the CDR3: TGTGCCAGCAGCCCAGGTCGGGATTTCGATGAGCAGTTCTTC. Translating it yields CASSPGRDFDEQFF.

The chain uses TRBV5-1 and TRBJ2-7, with D possibly being TRBD2 (6 bases). CDR1 and CDR2 from the germline V gene are SGHRS and YFSETQ. The CDR3 length is 19 residues. Trimming shortened V by 0 bases and J by 0 bases, and 22 bases separated the two germline ends. DNA for the CDR3: TGCGCCAGCAGCTTGGAGTGGGGGGTACCCGCCCTAAGCTCCTACGAGCAGTACTTC. Its protein product is CASSLEWGVPALSSYEQYF.

The chain links TRBV6-4 to TRBJ2-7, with a weak D call TRBD1 (5 bases). CDR3 length: 15 residues. The germline V gene has CDR1 MRHNA and CDR2 SNTAGT. V lost 2 bases to trimming and J lost 5 bases, with 16 bases between them. The CDR3 nucleotides are TGTGCCAGCAGTGACCCAACGGGCGTAGGGGACGAGCAGTACTTC. It is translated as CASSDPTGVGDEQYF.

This chain joins TRBV19 and TRBJ1-2, with 9 nucleotides matching TRBD1. V lost 7 bases to trimming and J lost 4 bases; unmatched junction nucleotides: 4. The CDR3 extends over 13 amino acids. Looked up from germline, CDR1 is LNHDA and CDR2 is SQIVND (reference sequence). Written as DNA, the CDR3 is TGTGCCAGTAAGGGACAGGGTGGCTATGGCTACACCTTC. This translates into CASKGQGGYGYTF.

This CDR3 is CASSQISGNTGELFF. CDR3 nucleotide sequence: TGTGCCAGCAGCCAAATTAGCGGGAACACCGGGGAGCTGTTTTTT. The chain links TRBV7-6 to TRBJ2-2, with D possibly TRBD2 on 6 matching bases. The CDR3 covers 15 residues. Germline CDR1 SGHVS, CDR2 FNYEAQ. V lost 5 bases and J 1 base, leaving 11 bases between the germline ends.

V is TRBV2 and J is TRBJ2-7; perhaps TRBD1 as D (6 bases). Germline V gene data show CDR1 as SNHLY and CDR2 as FYNNEI. The CDR3 loop spans 14 amino acids. Trimming shortened V by 7 bases and J by 2 bases, and 15 bases separated the two germline ends. CDR3 sequence (DNA): TGTGCCAGCAATATAGACAGGCATGCCTACGAGCAGTACTTC. Translation gives CASNIDRHAYEQYF.

In this sample, this clone turned up once. The V and J genes are TRBV19 and TRBJ2-1; a possible D gene is TRBD2 (5 bases). Trimming removed 4 bases at V and 0 bases at J, with 16 bases between. The CDR3 totals 17 residues. Per germline, CDR1 LNHDA and CDR2 SQIVND (reference sequence). CDR3 protein: CASSRGLLGSSYNEQFF. The CDR3, as DNA: TGTGCCAGTAGTAGAGGATTGTTGGGGAGCTCCTACAATGAGCAGTTCTTC. Filled out from reference TRBV19 and TRBJ2-1, the complete variable domain reads DGGITQSPKYLFRKEGQNVTLSCEQNLNHDAMYWYRQDPGQGLRLIYYSQIVNDFQKGDIAEGYSVSREKKESFPLTVTSAQKNPTAFYLCASSRGLLGSSYNEQFFGPGTRLTVL.

The chain has TRBV11-3 and TRBJ2-7, with TRBD2 matching over 7 bases. V dropped 1 base and J dropped 3; count of bases not matched to a gene: 3. This CDR3 has 14 residues. CDR1 is SGHNT and CDR2 is YENEEA in the germline V gene. In DNA form, the CDR3 reads TGTGCCAGCAGCTTAGCGGGAGGTCGCTACGAGCAGTACTTC. It specifies CASSLAGGRYEQYF.

V is TRBV6-5 and J is TRBJ2-5; no clear D. TRBJ2-7 explains the end of the DNA better; the J call may be wrong. CDR1 and CDR2 from the germline V gene are MNHEY and SVGAGI. The CDR3 is 14 residues long. CDR3 sequence (DNA): TGTGCCAGCAGTTACGGCTGGAGCTCCTACGAGCAGTACTTC. Amino acids: CASSYGWSSYEQYF.

In DNA form, the CDR3 reads TGTGCCAGCTCGCCTGGACAGGTTACCACCGGGGAGCTGTTTTTT. Protein sequence: CASSPGQVTTGELFF. The genes are TRBV18 and TRBJ2-2; TRBD1 matches 7 bases. Germline V gene lookup returns CDR1 KGHSH and CDR2 LQKENI. This CDR3 comprises 15 residues. V was clipped by 6 bases and J by 4 bases; unmatched bases: 8.